Presented here are 13 T cell receptor beta chains from one specimen sequenced in a study of naive and memory T cell subsets. Two oligonucleotides, mixed equimolar, formed the beta constant-region primer covering TRBC1 and TRBC2. MiXCR, applied by TCRdb to the UMI-ligation and nested PCR reads, yields one record per CDR3 protein. The table has 130,000 to 150,000 distinct CDR3 sequences, approximately 15% seen once. The sample was naive CD4+ T cells from blood. These receptors originate from a human donor in good health.

The genes are TRBV7-2 and TRBJ1-6, with D tentatively TRBD1 (5 bases). Trimming took 5 bases from V and 5 from J, leaving 13 bases between them. The V gene's germline CDR1 is SGHTA and CDR2 FQGNSA. The CDR3 sequence is 15 residues long. CDR3 residues: CASSRTADNNSPLHF. The CDR3 DNA follows: TGTGCCAGCAGCCGGACCGCGGACAATAATTCACCCCTCCACTTT.

This clonotype was picked up many times. The chain joins TRBV6-2 or TRBV6-3 to TRBJ2-2; 7 bases are a match to TRBD1. Germline V lookup: CDR1 MNHEY, CDR2 SVGEGT. This CDR3 is 17 amino acids long. The V segment lost 6 bases and the J segment 3 bases; nucleotides outside the gene matches: 13. CDR3 coding DNA: TGTGCCAGCAGCCCAAGACAGGGAAGAGACTACACCGGGGAGCTGTTTTTT. Residues: CASSPRQGRDYTGELFF.

The sample holds a few counts of this clonotype. The chain links TRBV5-1 to TRBJ2-1, with no clear D. The V gene lost 3 bases and the J gene lost 0 bases, with 13 bases spanning the gap. The CDR3 runs 16 residues. The germline V gene encodes CDR1 SGHRS and CDR2 YFSETQ. CDR3 sequence reads: CASSSWTASSYNEQFF. CDR3 nucleotides: TGCGCCAGCAGCTCCTGGACCGCCAGCTCCTACAATGAGCAGTTCTTC.

The rearrangement joins TRBV2 to TRBJ2-3; D call uncertain. The ends were cut back, 4 bases at V and 4 bases at J, with 6 bases in the middle. CDR3 length: 12 amino acids. The germline gives CDR1 SNHLY, CDR2 FYNNEI. In DNA, the CDR3 is TGTGCCAGCAGTGTCGGCTCAGATACGCAGTATTTT. Protein product: CASSVGSDTQYF.

The V call is TRBV7-2, the J call TRBJ2-2; 10 nucleotides match TRBD2. Trimming removed 5 bases from V and 9 bases from J; junction bases left unmatched: 12. Germline V CDR1 and CDR2: SGHTA, FQGNSA. This CDR3 comprises 16 residues. The CDR3 DNA is TGTGCCAGCAGCCCGCCGGGACTAGCGTACCGGCGGGAGCTGTTTTTT. Translation gives CASSPPGLAYRRELFF.

This clonotype was counted many times. The rearrangement joins TRBV10-2 to TRBJ2-1; tentatively, D is TRBD2 (6 bases). The germline V gene has CDR1 WSHSY and CDR2 SAAADI. Deletions cut 3 bases from V and 4 bases from J, with 13 bases between. The CDR3 totals 15 residues. CDR3 in amino acids: CASSDAAGSYNEQFF. CDR3 nucleotide sequence: TGCGCCAGCAGTGACGCGGCGGGATCATACAATGAGCAGTTCTTC.

This sequence joins TRBV10-3 and TRBJ2-1, with 8 bases fitting TRBD2. V shed 6 bases and J 4 bases; nucleotides not matched to a gene: 11. CDR3 length: 16 amino acids. From germline, CDR1 is ENHRY and CDR2 SYGVKD. The CDR3 region is CAIRGHSGGDYNEQFF. CDR3 sequence (DNA): TGTGCCATCAGGGGCCACAGCGGGGGAGATTACAATGAGCAGTTCTTC.

This clonotype has just a few counts. J is TRBJ2-1 and V is TRBV6-6; D not resolved. V dropped 8 bases and J dropped 9 bases, with 8 bases sitting between them. This CDR3 comprises 10 residues. The germline gives CDR1 MNHNY, CDR2 SVGAGI (reference sequence). The CDR3 DNA sequence: TGTGCCAGCGGGGTTGTTGAGCAGTTCTTC. Encoded protein: CASGVVEQFF.

This clonotype was seen more than once but under ten times. Here the CDR3 DNA reads TGTGCCAGCAGCTTAGGTGGGGAGTATTCACCCCTCCACTTT. Its protein is CASSLGGEYSPLHF. This sequence joins TRBV7-9 and TRBJ1-6; D call uncertain. Trimming cost V 1 base and J 8 bases, with 9 bases left between them. This CDR3 has 14 amino acids. CDR1 is SEHNR, CDR2 FQNEAQ, per germline (reference sequence).

The rearrangement joins TRBV7-8 to TRBJ2-7; tentative D call: TRBD2 (5 bases). This CDR3 spans 18 amino acids. Trimming shortened V by 1 base and J by 3 bases, and 22 bases separated the two germline ends. The germline gives CDR1 SGHVS, CDR2 FQNEAQ. The DNA of the CDR3 is TGTGCCAGCAGCTTAGGTGGTCTGCTGGCGGGTGCCAACTACGAGCAGTACTTC. Translation: CASSLGGLLAGANYEQYF.

This chain links TRBV12-3 or TRBV12-4 with TRBJ2-1; D not certain. There are 12 residues in the CDR3. V was cut by 6 bases and J by 12 bases, with 15 bases left in between. CDR3 residues: CASSPGPSVQFF. CDR3 nucleotides: TGTGCCAGCAGCCCCGGGCCTAGTGTGCAGTTCTTC.

The chain couples TRBV6-5 to TRBJ1-2; no clear D. This CDR3 is built from 15 residues. The ends were cut back, 0 bases at V and 4 bases at J, with 12 bases in the middle. CDR1 MNHEY and CDR2 SVGAGI come from the germline V gene. The CDR3 sequence: CASSYSSLMGYGYTF. CDR3 in DNA: TGTGCCAGCAGTTACTCGTCCCTGATGGGCTATGGCTACACCTTC.

V gene TRBV5-1 combines with J gene TRBJ2-5; D not resolved. Germline V gene lookup returns CDR1 SGHRS and CDR2 YFSETQ. The CDR3 has 13 amino acids. Deletions cut 0 bases from V and 5 bases from J, with 8 bases between. The CDR3 region has the DNA TGCGCCAGCAGCTTGGACCCCTCGGAGACCCAGTACTTC. Protein: CASSLDPSETQYF.